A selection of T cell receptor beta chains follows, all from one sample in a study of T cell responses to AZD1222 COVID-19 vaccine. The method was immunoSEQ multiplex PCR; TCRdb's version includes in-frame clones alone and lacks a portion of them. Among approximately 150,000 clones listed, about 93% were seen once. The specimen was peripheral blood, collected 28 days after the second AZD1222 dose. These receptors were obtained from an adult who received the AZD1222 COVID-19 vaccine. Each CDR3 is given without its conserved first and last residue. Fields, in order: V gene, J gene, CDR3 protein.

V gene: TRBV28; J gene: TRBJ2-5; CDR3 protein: ASSLPGLGTQY
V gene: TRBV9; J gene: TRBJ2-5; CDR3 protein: ASSVQGTQETQY
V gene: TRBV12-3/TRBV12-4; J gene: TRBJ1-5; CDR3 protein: ASSFNVQPQH
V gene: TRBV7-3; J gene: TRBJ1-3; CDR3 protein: ASSANPPRSGNTIY
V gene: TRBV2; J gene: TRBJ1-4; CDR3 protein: ASSPGTGRKLF
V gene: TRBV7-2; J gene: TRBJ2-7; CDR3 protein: ASSLVASDEQY
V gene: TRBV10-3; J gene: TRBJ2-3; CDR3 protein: AISERDTQY
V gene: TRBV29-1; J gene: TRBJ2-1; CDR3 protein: SAGTGSYNEQF
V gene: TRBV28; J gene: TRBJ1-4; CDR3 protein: ASTLVGHATNEKLF
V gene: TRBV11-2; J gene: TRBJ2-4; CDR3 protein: ASSSRGGKNIQY
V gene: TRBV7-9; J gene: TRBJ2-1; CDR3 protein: ASFRGGYNEQF
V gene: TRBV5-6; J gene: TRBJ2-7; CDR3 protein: ASSLAGQYYEQY
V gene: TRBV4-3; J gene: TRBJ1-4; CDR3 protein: ASSQDVGGSEKLF
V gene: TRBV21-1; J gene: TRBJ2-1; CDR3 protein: ASSKVQGQEQF
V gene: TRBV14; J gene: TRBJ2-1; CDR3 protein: ASSQLTVAGNEQF
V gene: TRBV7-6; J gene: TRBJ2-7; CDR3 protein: ASSPLAGNPLEQY
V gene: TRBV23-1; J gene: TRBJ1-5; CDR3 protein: AIARPGLSGQPQH
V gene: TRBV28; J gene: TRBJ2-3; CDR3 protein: ASKSRPGFDTQY
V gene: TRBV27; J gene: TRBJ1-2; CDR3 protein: ASSLLPEVDNGYT
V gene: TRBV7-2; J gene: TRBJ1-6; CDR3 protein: ASSRDRVDNNSPLH
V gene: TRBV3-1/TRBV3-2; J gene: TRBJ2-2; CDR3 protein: ASSQGDLNTGELF
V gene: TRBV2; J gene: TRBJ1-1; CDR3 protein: ASRLDTEAF